In this sample, the clone carrying this T cell receptor (beta chain) turned up a few times. Its antigen is undetermined. One entry per CDR3 protein results from TCRdb running MiXCR on the RT-PCR reads. The sample lists under 850,000 distinct CDR3 sequences, roughly 20% seen once, with under 13% in the top ten. The V end was cut by 1 base, the J end by 0 bases, with 10 bases between. The CDR3 extends over 16 amino acids. Germline loops: CDR1 SGHAT, CDR2 FQDESV (reference sequence). The record originates from a study of response to subunit inactivated influenza vaccine. Study outcomes and limitations: Each seasonal flu vaccination may recruit only limited new T cells, authors suggested.

This TCR was recovered from a middle-aged man who received an inactivated influenza vaccine. The V and J genes are TRBV11-1 and TRBJ2-1; D is uncertain. Sequences were derived from PBMCs from blood, sampled 5 days after vaccination. For the CDR3, the DNA is TGTGCCAGCAGCTTAGAACGGGCTAGCTCCTACAATGAGCAGTTCTTC. Encoded protein: CASSLERASSYNEQFF.